These 25 T cell receptor beta chains were sequenced from one sample in a study of blood T cell repertoires in COVID-19. The method was immunoSEQ multiplex PCR; TCRdb's version includes in-frame clones alone and lacks a portion of them. The sample lists approximately 250,000 clones; 84% were seen once. Sequencing used peripheral blood. These receptors all come from a man aged 55 to 70 with acute or convalescent COVID-19.

The V call is TRBV29-1, the J call TRBJ2-7, with 9 bases fitting TRBD1. Germline V gene sequence: CDR1 SQVTM, CDR2 ANQGSEA. The CDR3 consists of 14 residues. Trimming cost V 4 bases and J 2 bases; bases outside gene matches: 6. The CDR3 sequence: CSVGYGTGTYEQYF. The CDR3 DNA follows: TGCAGCGTTGGGTATGGGACAGGGACCTACGAGCAGTACTTC.

With regard to this clone: The germline gene is not matched at one end of the junction; a read error may be the cause. The sample has other DNA sequences that encode this CDR3 too. V and J are TRBV7-2 and TRBJ1-5, with 8 bases lining up with TRBD1. Germline values: CDR1 SGHTA, CDR2 FQGNSA. The CDR3 runs 13 residues. The CDR3 loop is CASSGQGNQPQHF. The DNA of the CDR3 is TGTGCCAGCAGCGGACAGGGCAACCAGCCCCAGCATTTT.

The rearrangement uses TRBV4-2 and TRBJ2-3, with 7 bases matching TRBD2. In germline, CDR1 is LGHNA, CDR2 YNFKEQ. V gave up 0 bases and J gave up 3 bases; unmatched junction bases: 9. The CDR3 runs to 17 residues. The CDR3 DNA reads TGTGCCAGCAGCCAAGAGGCCACGGGAGGATGGACAGATACGCAGTATTTT. Its protein product is CASSQEATGGWTDTQYF.

The chain joins TRBV18 to TRBJ1-2; the D is unclear. Looked up from germline, CDR1 is KGHSH and CDR2 is LQKENI. V lost 3 bases and J 0 bases, leaving 8 bases between the germline ends. The CDR3 is 14 residues long. CDR3 region: CASSPGTANYGYTF. The CDR3, as DNA: TGTGCCAGCTCACCTGGCACAGCTAACTATGGCTACACCTTC.

The chain combines TRBV6-1 with TRBJ2-1; D unclear. V was shortened by 3 bases and J by 7 bases, with 16 bases between the two germline ends. The germline CDR1 and CDR2 sequences are MNHNS and SASEGT. The CDR3 sequence is 15 residues long. The DNA for the CDR3 is TGTGCCAGCAGTGATGGCGGTGTTACTTGGAATGAGCAGTTCTTC. Encoded protein: CASSDGGVTWNEQFF.

The gene calls are TRBV6-5 and TRBJ1-2; tentatively, D is TRBD1 (6 bases). Per the germline V gene, CDR1 is MNHEY and CDR2 is SVGAGI. The CDR3 length is 13 residues. Trimming left V 8 bases short and J 7 bases short, with 17 bases between. CDR3 bases: TGTGCCAGCCACCCGGGACAAACGGGTGGCTACACCTTC. Translating gives CASHPGQTGGYTF.

V usage is TRBV9 and J usage is TRBJ2-5; TRBD2 matches 8 bases. V was pared by 3 bases and J by 5 bases, with 9 bases of the junction left unmatched. CDR3 size: 15 residues. Germline CDR1 reads SGDLS; CDR2 reads YYNGEE. CDR3 residues: CASSDRGGHWETQYF. In DNA form, the CDR3 reads TGTGCCAGCAGCGATCGGGGGGGCCATTGGGAGACCCAGTACTTC.

DNA for the CDR3: TGTGCCAGCAGCGCGGACAGGGGACGCGGCAATCAGCCCCAGCATTTT. Amino acid sequence: CASSADRGRGNQPQHF. The V call is TRBV7-2, the J call TRBJ1-5; TRBD1 aligns across 9 bases. There are 16 residues in the CDR3. The V gene's germline CDR1 is SGHTA and CDR2 FQGNSA. V shed 5 bases and J 2 bases; nucleotides not matched to a gene: 7.

The chain joins TRBV4-1 to TRBJ2-1; D is undetermined. The CDR3 sequence is 15 residues long. V shed 0 bases and J shed 8 bases, with 14 bases lying between them. Germline CDR1 is MGHRA and CDR2 is YSYEKL. For the CDR3, the DNA is TGCGCCAGCAGCCAAGAGGGCTTCCGCCCCCATGAGCAGTTCTTC. It codes for CASSQEGFRPHEQFF.

The chain joins TRBV7-9 to TRBJ1-4; 9 bases fit TRBD1. Losses at the gene ends were 5 bases for V and 8 bases for J; bases not matched to a gene: 12. The CDR3 is 16 residues long. The germline V gene has CDR1 SEHNR and CDR2 FQNEAQ (reference sequence). The DNA for the CDR3 is TGTGCCAGCAGCGCTCAGGAGGGACAGGGTTGGGAAAAACTGTTTTTT. Translation gives CASSAQEGQGWEKLFF.

V usage is TRBV9 and J usage is TRBJ1-6, with TRBD1 matching 10 bases. CDR3 length equals 18 residues. Germline trimming cut 3 bases from V and 4 bases from J; bases unmatched to any gene: 10. From germline, CDR1 is SGDLS and CDR2 YYNGEE. The CDR3: CASSARGQGKGYNSPLHF. The DNA for the CDR3 is TGTGCCAGCAGCGCACGGGGACAGGGGAAAGGGTATAATTCACCCCTCCACTTT. The entire variable domain, with the rest obtained from reference TRBV9 and TRBJ1-6, is as follows: DSGVTQTPKHLITATGQRVTLRCSPRSGDLSVYWYQQSLDQGLQFLIQYYNGEERAKGNILERFSAQQFPDLHSELNLSSLELGDSALYFCASSARGQGKGYNSPLHFGNGTRLTVT.

The chain joins TRBV5-1 to TRBJ2-3; 7 nucleotides line up with TRBD1. This CDR3 comprises 12 residues. Germline V lookup: CDR1 SGHRS, CDR2 YFSETQ. Trimming cost V 5 bases and J 5 bases; bases outside gene matches: 2. DNA of the CDR3: TGCGCCAGCAGGGGGGACAGAGATACGCAGTATTTT. Amino acid sequence: CASRGDRDTQYF.

This clone was picked up a small number of times. The sample holds other DNA sequences that translate to the same CDR3. The CDR3 DNA sequence: TGTGCCAGCAGTCTGACAGAGAACACTGAAGCTTTCTTT. This gives the protein CASSLTENTEAFF. The chain joins TRBV3-1 (or the pseudogene TRBV3-2) to TRBJ1-1, with a possible D match to TRBD1 (5 bases). There are 13 residues in the CDR3. Germline assignment: CDR1 LGHDT and CDR2 YNNKEL (reference sequence). The V gene lost 6 bases and the J gene lost 1 base, with 9 bases spanning the gap.

The sample holds one count of this clone. The chain has TRBV18 and TRBJ1-1, with a tentative D call TRBD1 (5 bases). The CDR3 totals 14 residues. Germline CDR1 KGHSH, CDR2 LQKENI. Trimming left V 1 base short and J 3 bases short, with 9 bases between. The CDR3 DNA is TGTGCCAGCTCACCACGGGGGGATGACACTGAAGCTTTCTTT. This gives the protein CASSPRGDDTEAFF.

This chain connects TRBV10-3 to TRBJ2-5; 12 bases are a match to TRBD2. The germline CDR1 and CDR2 sequences are ENHRY and SYGVKD. V lost 10 bases, J lost 2 bases, and 5 bases stayed unmatched. This CDR3 contains 14 residues. The CDR3 DNA reads as TGTGCCACCGGACTAGCGGGGCTACAAGAGACCCAGTACTTC. It yields the protein CATGLAGLQETQYF.

The chain combines TRBV7-9 with TRBJ2-2, with 11 bases that match TRBD2. The germline gives CDR1 SEHNR, CDR2 FQNEAQ (reference sequence). The CDR3 contains 17 residues. The V gene end was trimmed by 1 base and the J gene end by 3 bases; junction bases not matched to a gene: 4. The CDR3 coding sequence is TGTGCCAGCAGCTTAGTCGCGGGACTAGCGGACACCGGGGAGCTGTTTTTT. This codes for CASSLVAGLADTGELFF.

J is TRBJ2-1 and V is TRBV20-1; TRBD2 agrees at 11 bases. The CDR3 spans 14 residues. Per the germline V gene, CDR1 is DFQATT and CDR2 is SNEGSKA (reference sequence). Losses at the gene ends were 3 bases for V and 8 bases for J; bases not matched to a gene: 6. The CDR3 is CSASALAGAHEQFF. For the CDR3, the DNA is TGCAGTGCTAGTGCACTAGCGGGAGCGCATGAGCAGTTCTTC.

This clone was recorded a few times. The chain is built from TRBV4-1 and TRBJ1-2; no firm D call. Germline-derived CDR1 and CDR2 are MGHRA and YSYEKL. This CDR3 is 14 amino acids long. V shed 0 bases and J shed 14 bases, with 19 bases lying between them. CDR3 coding DNA: TGCGCCAGCAGCCAAGATCGGACGAGGACTCGTGAAACCTTC. It specifies CASSQDRTRTRETF.

The chain employs TRBV9 and TRBJ1-2; TRBD1 is a possible D gene (6 bases). V lost 4 bases and J 3 bases, leaving 10 bases between the germline ends. Germline V gene sequence: CDR1 SGDLS, CDR2 YYNGEE. The CDR3 extends over 13 amino acids. CDR3 residues: CASSSTGHYGYTF. As DNA, the CDR3 is TGTGCCAGCAGCTCGACAGGCCACTATGGCTACACCTTC. The full variable domain, rest sourced from reference TRBV9 and TRBJ1-2, is DSGVTQTPKHLITATGQRVTLRCSPRSGDLSVYWYQQSLDQGLQFLIQYYNGEERAKGNILERFSAQQFPDLHSELNLSSLELGDSALYFCASSSTGHYGYTFGSGTRLTVV.

The chain uses TRBV7-9 and TRBJ1-2; D gene ambiguous. Germline CDR1 and CDR2: SEHNR and FQNEAQ (reference sequence). V lost 1 base to trimming and J lost 4 bases, with 13 bases between them. This CDR3 contains 15 residues. The CDR3 spells CASSLVSAAPYGYTF. CDR3 bases: TGTGCCAGCAGCTTAGTGTCGGCGGCCCCCTATGGCTACACCTTC. The full variable domain, with the rest looked up from reference TRBV7-9 and TRBJ1-2, is DTGVSQNPRHKITKRGQNVTFRCDPISEHNRLYWYRQTLGQGPEFLTYFQNEAQLEKSRLLSDRFSAERPKGSFSTLEIQRTEQGDSAMYLCASSLVSAAPYGYTFGSGTRLTVV.

This chain connects TRBV3-1 (or the pseudogene TRBV3-2) to TRBJ1-1; 11 positions match TRBD1. The CDR3 has 14 amino acids. Germline V lookup: CDR1 LGHDT, CDR2 YNNKEL (reference sequence). Trimming cost V 3 bases and J 6 bases; bases outside gene matches: 3. The CDR3 DNA sequence: TGTGCCAGCAGCCAGGGACAGGGGGTGGCTGAAGCTTTCTTT. This encodes CASSQGQGVAEAFF.

The rearrangement uses TRBV7-2 and TRBJ1-1; weak D call: TRBD1 (5 bases). Germline-derived CDR1 and CDR2 are SGHTA and FQGNSA. The V end lost 3 bases, the J end lost 7 bases, and 6 bases lay between the germline ends. The CDR3 extends over 11 amino acids. The CDR3 sequence is CASSFDSEAFF. CDR3 DNA: TGTGCCAGCAGCTTTGACAGTGAAGCTTTCTTT. The entire variable domain, with the rest obtained from reference TRBV7-2 and TRBJ1-1, is as follows: GAGVSQSPSNKVTEKGKDVELRCDPISGHTALYWYRQSLGQGLEFLIYFQGNSAPDKSGLPSDRFSAERTGGSVSTLTIQRTQQEDSAVYLCASSFDSEAFFGQGTRLTVV.

This clone was observed once. V usage is TRBV21-1 and J usage is TRBJ1-2; TRBD1 is taken as the D call from the table, unchecked against the DNA. TRBV21-1 is assigned pseudogene status. This CDR3 contains 16 residues. The CDR3 nucleotides read TGTGCCAGCCACACCCCCCGTGGGACAGACCCCTATGGCTACACCTTC. Translating it yields CASHTPRGTDPYGYTF.

The genes are TRBV11-2 and TRBJ2-5; TRBD2 matches at 8 bases. Germline assignment: CDR1 SGHAT and CDR2 FQNNGV. Trimming cost V 5 bases and J 4 bases; bases outside gene matches: 3. The CDR3 extends over 13 amino acids. The DNA for the CDR3 is TGTGCCAGCAGCGGGAGCGGGGGAGAGACCCAGTACTTC. It specifies CASSGSGGETQYF.

This clone has just a few counts. The chain recombines TRBV18 with TRBJ1-3; 7 nucleotides line up with TRBD1. Germline V gene lookup returns CDR1 KGHSH and CDR2 LQKENI. The CDR3 is 14 amino acids. The junction had 7 bases not matched to a gene; V was cut back by 8 bases and J by 3 bases. DNA for the CDR3: TGTGCCAGCACCTCGACAGGGAGTGGAAACACCATATATTTT. The encoded protein is CASTSTGSGNTIYF.